This T cell receptor beta chain was captured in a study of T-cell memory formation after mild COVID-19. The study, taken as a whole, reports: In pre-infection memory, a portion of responding clones appeared, which suggested that cross-reactive memory joined.

About this clonotype itself: The antigen remains unidentified.

The TCR alpha and TCR beta cDNA libraries, bearing sample barcodes and UMIs, were generated by 5'RACE using constant-segment primers. TCRdb used MiXCR to reprocess the 5' RACE reads, holding one entry per CDR3 protein. Of roughly 620,000 distinct CDR3 sequences in the sample, roughly 18% are singletons; the top ten hold approximately 12%. Sequenced material: PBMCs or a T cell subset sorted from them (not recorded which). The TCR sequence derives from an adult woman who had mild COVID-19 (a few samples of this study predate the infection). Cell type and time point are not known.

The CDR3 bases are TGCGCCAGCAGCTTGGGGCAGGGAAAAGAGACCCAGTTCTTC. It yields the protein CASSLGQGKETQFF. The chain joins TRBV5-1 to TRBJ2-1, with D perhaps matching TRBD1 (5 bases). This CDR3 comprises 14 residues. Germline values: CDR1 SGHRS, CDR2 YFSETQ. V dropped 0 bases and J dropped 13 bases, with 17 bases sitting between them. Looking up the rest from reference TRBV5-1 and TRBJ2-1 gives the full variable domain: KAGVTQTPRYLIKTRGQQVTLSCSPISGHRSVSWYQQTPGQGLQFLFEYFSETQRNKGNFPGRFSGRQFSNSRSEMNVSTLELGDSALYLCASSLGQGKETQFFGPGTRLTVL.